This TCR beta chain originates from a study of CD8 T cells in ankylosing spondylitis. Points from the study as a whole: CD8+ by phenotype, disease-linked clones were relatively rare in peripheral blood. Both synovial fluid and blood in reactive arthritis had previously been reported to carry some motif variants.

Germline V CDR1 and CDR2: SGHRS, YFSETQ. This CDR3 has 13 amino acids. V was clipped by 5 bases and J by 2 bases, with 10 bases between them. There are many counts of this clonotype. Its antigen remains unknown. Quantitative barcoded 5'-RACE was used to prepare TCR beta libraries. TCRdb fed the 5' RACE reads into MiXCR, producing one record per CDR3 protein. Altogether 100,000 to 150,000 distinct CDR3 sequences are present, 7% being singletons, with the ten largest covering 10% to 15%. The origin of this receptor is a male donor with ankylosing spondylitis or in good health (not recorded which). Sequenced sample: blood, either unsorted or a sorted T cell fraction (not recorded which). The chain combines TRBV5-1 with TRBJ1-1; maybe TRBD1 (6 bases). CDR3 in amino acids: CASSDRRNTEAFF. CDR3 sequence (DNA): TGCGCCAGCAGTGACAGGAGAAACACTGAAGCTTTCTTT. The variable domain in full, with the rest retrieved from reference TRBV5-1 and TRBJ1-1, is KAGVTQTPRYLIKTRGQQVTLSCSPISGHRSVSWYQQTPGQGLQFLFEYFSETQRNKGNFPGRFSGRQFSNSRSEMNVSTLELGDSALYLCASSDRRNTEAFFGQGTRLTVV.